The clone carrying this T cell receptor (beta chain) was detected ten times or more. The sample comes from a study of tumor and adjacent non-tumor tissue in lung cancer. J lost 6 bases, V lost 4 bases, and 18 bases had no gene match. CDR1 and CDR2 from the germline V gene are LGHNT and FRNRAP. The CDR3 is 17 amino acids. TCRbeta libraries were built with three rounds of nested PCR, modified from ARM-PCR. TCRdb ran MiXCR on the multiplex PCR reads and lists one entry per CDR3 protein. Of under 95,000 distinct CDR3 sequences listed, approximately 78% were seen once; the top ten hold about 47%. RNA was extracted from bulk tissue without any cell sorting. More than 3 cm separated this lung sample from the edge of the tumor.

Input material: distant non-tumor lung tissue. This clonotype originated in a man between 60 and 75 years old with non-small cell lung cancer. The chain carries TRBV12-5 and TRBJ2-7; 7 bases match TRBD2. CDR3 amino acids: CASGSCLGGVTPCEQYF. The CDR3 nucleotides are TGTGCTAGTGGTTCTTGCCTGGGAGGGGTAACCCCTTGCGAGCAGTACTTC.